The 2 T cell receptor beta chains below come from one sample, sequenced in a study of T cell responses to AZD1222 COVID-19 vaccine. Only in-frame clones appear in the TCRdb table, and some are missing; sequencing was by immunoSEQ multiplex PCR. The top ten clones hold 3.5% to 5% of a sample with around 160,000 clones, 82% of them seen once. The specimen was peripheral blood, collected on day 0 of MenACWY control vaccination. The receptors come from an adult in good health.

This clone was detected ten times or more. This chain connects TRBV6-5 to TRBJ1-2; a possible D gene is TRBD1 (6 bases). Trimming left V 7 bases short and J 1 base short, with 16 bases between. Germline V gene lookup returns CDR1 MNHEY and CDR2 SVGAGI. The CDR3 loop spans 15 amino acids. As DNA, the CDR3 is TGTGCCAGCAACCCGGGGGCGCCAGTTAACTATGGCTACACCTTC. It encodes CASNPGAPVNYGYTF.

The V call is TRBV7-5, the J call TRBJ1-5; the D call in the table, TRBD1, was not verified against the DNA. TRBV7-5 is a recognized pseudogene. This CDR3 has 15 amino acids. In nucleotides, the CDR3 is TGTGCCAGAAGCTTCCGGGACAGGGGGCGTCAGCCCCAGCATTTT. Encoded protein: CARSFRDRGRQPQHF.